This T cell receptor (beta chain) comes out of a study of cytotoxic CD8 clonotypes in ibrutinib-treated CLL (TCRdb year 2021). Regarding the research as a whole: The cohort had about ten relapsed/refractory and 15 treatment-naive patients; approximately 18 were IGHV unmutated. Partial responses were observed in roughly 24 patients and complete responses in 2; after a median follow-up of around 68 months, remission was maintained in approximately 14 patients and progression was observed in about twelve. Response samples were taken after a median of roughly 12 months on treatment, ranging from 6 to 36 months. An average of around 250,000 productive templates and 80,000 to 100,000 productive rearrangements was obtained per sample. Longitudinal samples were obtainable from about 30% of the roughly 90 participants in the trial. Cryopreserved peripheral blood mononuclear cells were obtained before treatment, at response, and at either sustained remission or disease progression. Patients were still on ibrutinib when every remission and progressive disease sample was collected. General findings and caveats noted by the study authors: Clonality increased at ibrutinib response, stayed stable in sustained remission, and fell back toward baseline at progression. Sampling times were not matched between sustained-remission and progressing patients, and lymph node repertoires were not studied. Public clonotypes were rare and either shrank or stayed stable during treatment, and the rise in clonality at ibrutinib response reflected expansion of private clonotypes. At baseline, clonality was higher than in age-matched healthy donors and showed a strong correlation with circulating CD8+ T-cell counts.

Each clonotype received, on average, around 10x coverage in deep resolution sequencing performed on a MiSeq, where the target depth lay between 1 in 1 million and 1 in 200,000 T cells. The immunoSEQ hsTCRB Kit was used to generate the TCR beta libraries. As for the authors' bioinformatics: ImmunoSEQ Data Assistant and ImmunoSEQ Analyzer were used for data analysis, and V, D and J genes were assigned according to IMGT definitions. Clonality, which ranges from 0 to 1, was calculated by subtracting the normalized Shannon entropy of productive rearrangement frequencies from one. Only overrepresented clonotypes making up at least 0.05% of the repertoire of each patient were included in the public clonotype analysis. About a dozen age-matched healthy donor repertoires from immuneACCESS served as clonality controls. In TCRdb, the immuneACCESS table is reduced to in-frame sequences with V and J assigned. These tables do not hold every clone; where another copy was compared, an unresolved V gene accounts for under half, and the others remain unexplained. The DNA was the basis for D and trimming; V, J and clone size are from that table. The sample has some 130,000 clones on record, roughly 88% of them singletons. The top ten hold approximately 2% of the sample.

Turning to this clone: It lacks a known antigen. No clone much larger than this one lies a single base away; base qualities are absent.

Per the publication, the time point label means: approximately 2 years on ibrutinib. Around 2 micrograms of genomic DNA were extracted from cryopreserved PBMCs for TCR beta library preparation. High-throughput TCR beta sequencing was performed on longitudinal blood samples from CLL patients receiving ibrutinib monotherapy. The patients took part in an open-label, single-center phase 2 trial of ibrutinib monotherapy. The cysteine opens and the phenylalanine closes a CDR3 of 16 amino acids. The DNA shown is the 48-base CDR3, in frame from base 1. V gives up 4 bases and J gives up 3 bases, and the segment between their germline ends measures 20 bases. From the germline V gene, CDR1 is SGHRS and CDR2 is YFSETQ.

This receptor chain uses TRBV5-1 and TRBJ2-7; the D gene assignment is perhaps TRBD1 or TRBD2, with each matching 5 bases. Source: PBMCs, taken after 24 months of ibrutinib treatment. The sequence derives from a human donor with chronic lymphocytic leukemia. Read as DNA, the sequence is TGCGCCAGCAGCATGTCACCGGGAAGGACAAACTACGAGCAGTACTTC. This codes for CASSMSPGRTNYEQYF.